This T cell receptor beta chain comes out of a study of T cell responses to AZD1222 COVID-19 vaccine. TCRdb's copy holds only in-frame clones and misses some; the assay was immunoSEQ multiplex PCR. The top ten clones hold about 1.1% of a sample with 120,000 or so clones, about 90% of them seen once. The CDR3 is made up of 11 amino acids. With 6 bases removed from V and 8 bases from J, the gap between germline ends came to 7 bases. The germline V gene encodes CDR1 SNHLY and CDR2 FYNNEI. This TCR was recovered from an adult in good health. The sequences come from peripheral blood, collected on day 0 of AZD1222 vaccination. This chain joins TRBV2 and TRBJ1-4; D uncertain. The DNA of the CDR3 is TGTGCCAGCAGAGGCGAGGAAAAACTGTTTTTT. As protein: CASRGEEKLFF.